These 14 T cell receptor beta chains share one sample of origin, sequenced in a study of blood T cell repertoires in COVID-19. This table comes from immunoSEQ multiplex PCR, and its TCRdb copy is limited to in-frame clones, with some not included. The sample has approximately 200,000 clones, roughly four fifths seen once. Sequencing was done on a sample of PBMCs or T cells enriched from blood (not recorded which). Source of these receptors: a man aged 40-50 years who had recovered from COVID-19.

The V call is TRBV12-3 or TRBV12-4, the J call TRBJ2-5, with TRBD2 matching over 7 bases. The CDR3 is 12 residues long. V trimming: 5 bases; J trimming: 13 bases; junction bases outside the gene matches: 10. CDR3 DNA: TGTGCCAGCAGTGGGACTACAGCATTACTGTACTTC. Translation gives CASSGTTALLYF.

The chain is built from TRBV27 and TRBJ2-6; D is undetermined. CDR3 size: 16 residues. The germline CDR1 and CDR2 sequences are MNHEY and SMNVEV (reference sequence). V was clipped by 5 bases and J by 1 base, with 12 bases between them. Here the CDR3 reads CASSTGRLSGANVLTF. In nucleotides, the CDR3 is TGTGCCAGCAGTACTGGTAGACTGTCTGGGGCCAACGTCCTGACTTTC.

The V and J genes are TRBV7-8 and TRBJ1-1; no clear D gene. Trimming took 1 base from V and 6 from J, leaving 12 bases between them. CDR1 and CDR2 (germline): SGHVS, FQNEAQ. The CDR3 is made up of 14 amino acids. The CDR3 protein is CASSLVRLSPEAFF. The CDR3 DNA sequence: TGTGCCAGCAGCTTAGTTAGACTATCCCCTGAAGCTTTCTTT.

The gene calls are TRBV19 and TRBJ2-3; D remains unclear. This CDR3 has 14 residues. From germline, CDR1 is LNHDA and CDR2 SQIVND (reference sequence). V dropped 5 bases and J dropped 0 bases, with 9 bases sitting between them. The CDR3 is CASSFFSSTDTQYF. In DNA form, the CDR3 reads TGTGCCAGTAGTTTCTTTAGTAGCACAGATACGCAGTATTTT. Combining the CDR3 with reference TRBV19 and TRBJ2-3 gives the whole variable domain DGGITQSPKYLFRKEGQNVTLSCEQNLNHDAMYWYRQDPGQGLRLIYYSQIVNDFQKGDIAEGYSVSREKKESFPLTVTSAQKNPTAFYLCASSFFSSTDTQYFGPGTRLTVL.

Only one count was recorded for this clone. This rearrangement joins TRBV7-8 to TRBJ1-1; possible D gene TRBD1, 5 bases. This CDR3 is 13 amino acids long. The V and J ends lost 1 base and 7 bases respectively, with 10 bases between them. Germline CDR1 is SGHVS and CDR2 is FQNEAQ. The CDR3 is CASSLGQQGEAFF. For the CDR3, the DNA is TGTGCCAGCAGCTTAGGACAGCAAGGTGAAGCTTTCTTT.

The V and J genes are TRBV9 and TRBJ2-7; D remains ambiguous. The CDR3 is 14 amino acids. Trimming took 1 base from V and 2 from J, leaving 10 bases between them. Germline V lookup: CDR1 SGDLS, CDR2 YYNGEE. The chain's CDR3 is CASSVTPGTYEQYF. Written as DNA, the CDR3 is TGTGCCAGCAGCGTAACCCCGGGTACCTACGAGCAGTACTTC.

This chain links TRBV29-1 with TRBJ1-2, with D unclear. The length of the CDR3 is 11 residues. V shed 7 bases and J shed 4 bases, with 10 bases lying between them. Germline V gives CDR1 SQVTM, CDR2 ANQGSEA. The DNA of the CDR3 is TGCAGCGGCCATTGGAGCTATGGCTACACCTTC. Translating gives CSGHWSYGYTF.

CDR3 in amino acids: CASSYSGTGGTEAFF. CDR3 nucleotide sequence: TGTGCCAGCAGTTACTCCGGGACAGGGGGTACTGAAGCTTTCTTT. The chain joins TRBV6-6 to TRBJ1-1; 11 bases are shared with TRBD1. CDR1 is MNHNY and CDR2 is SVGAGI in the germline V gene (reference sequence). The CDR3 totals 15 residues. V lost 0 bases and J lost 5; bases outside the gene matches: 2.

This chain joins TRBV19 and TRBJ1-5; TRBD1 agrees at 7 bases. The CDR3 sequence is 15 residues long. J was trimmed by 5 bases and V by 5 bases; bases with no gene match: 9. The germline CDR1 and CDR2 sequences are LNHDA and SQIVND (reference sequence). CDR3 residues: CASSVRQGPHQPQHF. The CDR3 DNA follows: TGTGCCAGTAGTGTCCGACAGGGCCCCCATCAGCCCCAGCATTTT. Looking up the rest from reference TRBV19 and TRBJ1-5 gives the full variable domain: DGGITQSPKYLFRKEGQNVTLSCEQNLNHDAMYWYRQDPGQGLRLIYYSQIVNDFQKGDIAEGYSVSREKKESFPLTVTSAQKNPTAFYLCASSVRQGPHQPQHFGDGTRLSIL.

The chain has TRBV11-2 and TRBJ2-2, with D unclear. The CDR3 sequence is 16 residues long. Germline CDR1 is SGHAT and CDR2 is FQNNGV. Trimming left V 4 bases short and J 3 bases short, with 15 bases between. CDR3 in amino acids: CASSSRVARDTGELFF. Written as DNA, the CDR3 is TGTGCCAGCAGCTCCCGGGTAGCCCGGGACACCGGGGAGCTGTTTTTT.

V is TRBV9 and J is TRBJ1-2, with 9 bases fitting TRBD1. V trimming: 0 bases; J trimming: 6 bases; junction bases outside the gene matches: 6. In germline, CDR1 is SGDLS, CDR2 YYNGEE. This CDR3 has 15 amino acids. CDR3 amino acids: CASSVGGTGTDGYTF. Here the CDR3 DNA reads TGTGCCAGCAGCGTAGGGGGGACAGGGACGGATGGCTACACCTTC.

The chain couples TRBV6-2 or TRBV6-3 to TRBJ1-1; 7 bases are shared with TRBD1. This CDR3 spans 15 amino acids. The germline V gene encodes CDR1 MNHEY and CDR2 SVGEGT. Trimming cost V 4 bases and J 0 bases; bases outside gene matches: 5. Here the CDR3 DNA reads TGTGCCAGCAGTTGGCTCGGGACAGTGAACACTGAAGCTTTCTTT. Protein product: CASSWLGTVNTEAFF.

This clone was detected only once. This chain uses TRBV5-5 with TRBJ1-6; D gene unclear. Germline CDR1 SGHKS, CDR2 YYEKEE (reference sequence). The CDR3 spans 15 residues. V was trimmed by 5 bases and J by 10 bases, leaving 19 bases between them. In DNA form, the CDR3 reads TGTGCCAGCAGATCGAGACCCAGCGAGGGATCACCCCTCCACTTT. It encodes CASRSRPSEGSPLHF.

This chain joins TRBV6-5 and TRBJ2-2, with D maybe TRBD2 (7 bases). The CDR3 has 15 residues. Per germline, CDR1 MNHEY and CDR2 SVGAGI. V lost 10 bases and J lost 4, with 19 bases in between. In DNA, the CDR3 is TGTGCCACCTGGACCGAGGGGGAGGGCACCGGGGAGCTGTTTTTT. It specifies CATWTEGEGTGELFF.